The 14 T cell receptor beta chains below come from one sample, sequenced in a study of T cell repertoires in cytomegalovirus infection. TCRdb analysed the reads with MiXCR anew, one entry per CDR3 protein. Of some 800,000 distinct CDR3 sequences listed, 30% to 35% are singletons. These receptors have no identified antigens. This specimen consisted of cultured CD8+ T cells from PBMCs, obtained from culture after CMV antigen stimulation. These TCRs come from a human donor in good health (CMV status not recorded). Some clones in this sample may be carry-over from other donors' samples.

This clonotype was seen a handful of times. This chain uses TRBV7-9 with TRBJ2-7; maybe TRBD1 (5 bases). This CDR3 contains 13 residues. Germline CDR1 SEHNR, CDR2 FQNEAQ (reference sequence). Trimming took 2 bases from V and 3 from J, leaving 8 bases between them. In DNA form, the CDR3 reads TGTGCCAGCAGCTTAAGGGGCCTCTACGAGCAGTACTTC. Residues: CASSLRGLYEQYF.

Many counts were recorded for this clonotype. J is TRBJ1-2 and V is TRBV7-8; the D gene is possibly TRBD1 (6 bases). The CDR3 length is 16 residues. V shed 0 bases and J shed 7 bases, with 18 bases lying between them. The germline V gene has CDR1 SGHVS and CDR2 FQNEAQ. The CDR3 sequence is CASSLAAGHPRFGYTF. The CDR3 region has the DNA TGTGCCAGCAGCTTAGCGGCGGGACACCCGAGGTTTGGCTACACCTTC.

V and J are TRBV5-4 and TRBJ2-6; 8 bases line up with TRBD2. V dropped 4 bases and J dropped 4; count of bases not matched to a gene: 10. CDR1 and CDR2 from the germline V gene are SGHNT and YYREEE (reference sequence). CDR3 length: 17 amino acids. The CDR3 sequence is CASSPAVAGSGANVLTF. CDR3 DNA sequence: TGTGCCAGCAGCCCAGCCGTAGCGGGGTCAGGGGCCAACGTCCTGACTTTC.

The V and J genes are TRBV6-2 or TRBV6-3 and TRBJ2-5; D may be TRBD1 or TRBD2 (5 bases each). Trimming stripped 5 bases from V and 1 base from J, with 17 bases between. Germline V gene sequence: CDR1 MNHEY, CDR2 SVGEGT. CDR3 length: 16 residues. The CDR3 DNA reads TGTGCCAGCAGTACTCCCATTCGGGGCTTCCAAGAGACCCAGTACTTC. Residues: CASSTPIRGFQETQYF.

V gene TRBV15 combines with J gene TRBJ2-3, with D possibly matching TRBD1 (5 bases). Germline V CDR1 and CDR2: LNHNV, YYDKDF (reference sequence). The ends were cut back, 0 bases at V and 4 bases at J, with 14 bases in the middle. CDR3 size: 16 residues. CDR3 DNA: TGTGCCACCAGCAGAGAGGGCCCCAGGGCCGCAGATACGCAGTATTTT. This codes for CATSREGPRAADTQYF.

This clonotype was seen a few times. The V call is TRBV2, the J call TRBJ1-1; no reliable D call. V shed 7 bases and J shed 0 bases, with 18 bases lying between them. Looked up from germline, CDR1 is SNHLY and CDR2 is FYNNEI. The CDR3 is 16 amino acids. The CDR3 here is CASMAGRVDLNTEAFF. CDR3 DNA: TGTGCCAGCATGGCGGGGAGGGTGGATTTGAACACTGAAGCTTTCTTT.

This clonotype was counted at least ten times. The chain is built from TRBV6-1 and TRBJ2-7, with D possibly TRBD1 on 6 matching bases. CDR3 size: 14 residues. Trimming stripped 6 bases from V and 0 bases from J, with 12 bases between. Per the germline V gene, CDR1 is MNHNS and CDR2 is SASEGT. CDR3 residues: CASRKGVSSYEQYF. For the CDR3, the DNA is TGTGCCAGCAGAAAGGGGGTCAGCTCCTACGAGCAGTACTTC.

The genes are TRBV7-9 and TRBJ1-3, with no clear D. V gave up 1 base and J gave up 7 bases, with 14 bases separating them. This CDR3 is built from 15 residues. CDR1 is SEHNR and CDR2 is FQNEAQ in the germline V gene (reference sequence). CDR3 amino acids: CASSLERDRWNTIYF. DNA for the CDR3: TGTGCCAGCAGCTTAGAACGGGATCGTTGGAACACCATATATTTT.

This clonotype was detected only a few times. The chain employs TRBV2 and TRBJ1-2, with unresolved D. The CDR3 contains 13 residues. Trimming left V 6 bases short and J 2 bases short, with 10 bases between. Germline V gives CDR1 SNHLY, CDR2 FYNNEI. DNA of the CDR3: TGTGCCAGCAGGGGCCAGGAGAACTATGGCTACACCTTC. Translation: CASRGQENYGYTF.

This clonotype was seen more than once but under ten times. The V and J genes are TRBV27 and TRBJ2-1; D remains ambiguous. Germline CDR1 MNHEY, CDR2 SMNVEV (reference sequence). The CDR3 consists of 12 residues. V gave up 8 bases and J gave up 6 bases, with 11 bases separating them. The DNA for the CDR3 is TGTGCCAGCGGGCACGGTACCAATGAGCAGTTCTTC. Translation gives CASGHGTNEQFF.

This clonotype was counted ten times or more. The rearrangement joins TRBV7-8 to TRBJ1-5; D is unresolved. Trimming took 5 bases from V and 7 from J, leaving 15 bases between them. There are 14 residues in the CDR3. Germline V lookup: CDR1 SGHVS, CDR2 FQNEAQ. As DNA, the CDR3 is TGTGCCAGCAGCCCGATCGGGAGGTACCAGCCCCAGCATTTT. Translating gives CASSPIGRYQPQHF.

This chain joins TRBV3-1 and TRBJ2-7, with D unresolved. The germline V gene encodes CDR1 LGHDT and CDR2 YNNKEL (reference sequence). This CDR3 comprises 14 residues. V lost 0 bases to trimming and J lost 6 bases, with 12 bases between them. CDR3 amino acids: CASSQDFNAFEQYF. The CDR3 DNA reads TGTGCCAGCAGCCAAGATTTTAACGCCTTCGAGCAGTACTTC.

The chain combines TRBV27 with TRBJ1-1; 7 bases are shared with TRBD1. The CDR3 contains 15 residues. Germline CDR1 is MNHEY and CDR2 is SMNVEV (reference sequence). V shed 10 bases, J shed 5 bases, and the junction held 16 bases outside the gene matches. The CDR3: CATRLTQGVGTEAFF. The CDR3 nucleotides read TGTGCCACCCGTCTCACGCAGGGGGTAGGGACTGAAGCTTTCTTT.

The chain uses TRBV6-1 and TRBJ1-1; maybe TRBD1 (5 bases). From germline, CDR1 is MNHNS and CDR2 SASEGT. The CDR3 totals 14 residues. V was shortened by 2 bases and J by 1 base, with 8 bases between the two germline ends. The CDR3 nucleotides read TGTGCCAGCAGTGAAATCGGACAGAACACTGAAGCTTTCTTT. This gives the protein CASSEIGQNTEAFF.